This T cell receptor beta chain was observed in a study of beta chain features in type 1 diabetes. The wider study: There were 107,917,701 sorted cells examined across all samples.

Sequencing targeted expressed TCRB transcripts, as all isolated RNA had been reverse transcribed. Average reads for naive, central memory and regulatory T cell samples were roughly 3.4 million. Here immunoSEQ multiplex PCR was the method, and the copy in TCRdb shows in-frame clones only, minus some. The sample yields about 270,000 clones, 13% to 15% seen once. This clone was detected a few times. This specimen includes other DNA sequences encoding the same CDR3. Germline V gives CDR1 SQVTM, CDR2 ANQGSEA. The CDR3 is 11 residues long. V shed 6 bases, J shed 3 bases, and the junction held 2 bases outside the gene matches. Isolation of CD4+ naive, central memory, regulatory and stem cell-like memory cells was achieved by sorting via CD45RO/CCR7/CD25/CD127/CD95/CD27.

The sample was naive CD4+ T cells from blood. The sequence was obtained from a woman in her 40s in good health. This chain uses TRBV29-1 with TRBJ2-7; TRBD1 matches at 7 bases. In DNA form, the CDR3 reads TGCAGCGTGGGACAGAGCTACGAGCAGTACTTC. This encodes CSVGQSYEQYF.